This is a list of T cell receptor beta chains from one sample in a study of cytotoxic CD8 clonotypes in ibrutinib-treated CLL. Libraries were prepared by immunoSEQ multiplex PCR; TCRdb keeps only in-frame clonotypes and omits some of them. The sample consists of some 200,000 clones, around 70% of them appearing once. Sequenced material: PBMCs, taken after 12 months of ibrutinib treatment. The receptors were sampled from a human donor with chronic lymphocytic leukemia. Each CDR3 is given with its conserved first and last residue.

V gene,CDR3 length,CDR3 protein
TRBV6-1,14,CASSSGGVPYEQYF
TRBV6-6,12,CASNVRGYEQYF
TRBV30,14,CAWGLTGGNQPQHF
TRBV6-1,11,CASSRAGGYTF
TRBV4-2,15,CASRDLGGQEETQYF
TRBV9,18,CASSRLRTSGSNTGELFF
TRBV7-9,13,CASSRQRNTEAFF
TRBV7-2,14,CASTSGPSGYEQYF
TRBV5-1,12,CASSLSYGELFF
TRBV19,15,CASRGQGYTNEKLFF
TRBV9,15,CASSSGGLTNEKLFF
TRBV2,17,CASSEAIGRGHNSPLHF
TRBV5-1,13,CASVMTQGNEQFF
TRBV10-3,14,CAISRRTGGTEAFF
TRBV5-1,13,CASSVRVDTEAFF
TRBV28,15,CASSLRGHTTDTQYF
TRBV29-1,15,CSVRGQPATNEKLFF
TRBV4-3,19,CASSQDRMIGERVNTEAFF
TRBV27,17,CASSRVLAGGYNHEQYF
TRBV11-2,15,CASNHWTPNNSPLHF
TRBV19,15,CASSIGAGLNTEAFF
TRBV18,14,CASSPQGQGSEQYF
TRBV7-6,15,CASSLDWTSGNTIYF
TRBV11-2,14,CASSLGDSYNEQFF
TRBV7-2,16,CASRPIAAGAPYEQYF
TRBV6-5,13,CASMGLAVYEQYF
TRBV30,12,CAWNGANEKLFF
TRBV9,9,CASLYEQYF
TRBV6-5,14,CASSYPEKNEKLFF
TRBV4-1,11,CASSQGLGYTF
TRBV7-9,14,CASSLREGNSPLHF
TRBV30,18,CAWSPPGLAGGPPGELFF
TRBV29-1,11,CSVSTGSEAFF
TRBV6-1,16,CASSDAGTVAGNTIYF
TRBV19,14,CASSGQYSNQPQHF
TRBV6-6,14,CASTPGHQNTEAFF
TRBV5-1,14,CASSLGRLGETQYF
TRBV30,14,CAWSLGTATYEQYF
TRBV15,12,CATSHRQGEAFF
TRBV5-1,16,CASSYSGTGAYYGYTF
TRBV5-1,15,CASSLASTTNEKLFF
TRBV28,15,CASSFSAGYTGELFF
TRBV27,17,CASSYGGGPLSSYEQYF
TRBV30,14,CAWTSWGGNQPQHF
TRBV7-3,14,CASSETGRPNEQFF
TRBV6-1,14,CASRRQVGGEKLFF
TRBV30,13,CAWSSSYNSPLHF
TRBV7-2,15,CASSLSSPPYNEQFF
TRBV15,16,CATSRDRASGRETQYF